The 31 T cell receptor beta chains reported below all come from one sample, sequenced in a study of post-analysis software for immune sequencing data. Overall study findings and caveats: The five TRBV segments detected at higher frequency in patients than in controls included TRBV5-6, TRBV5-1 and TRBV20-1.

Prepared libraries of TCR beta cDNA carried unique molecular identifiers. TCRdb redid the calling of the PCR reads with MiXCR, one entry per CDR3 protein. The table records almost 700,000 distinct CDR3 sequences, 59% of them present only once. No cognate antigen is known for these TCRs. Sequencing input: blood. The receptors stem from a girl aged 2 to 10 with multiple sclerosis.

The chain employs TRBV2 and TRBJ1-2, with 11 bases fitting TRBD1. The CDR3 totals 15 residues. J was trimmed by 8 bases and V by 4 bases; bases with no gene match: 9. The germline V gene has CDR1 SNHLY and CDR2 FYNNEI. DNA of the CDR3: TGTGCCAGCAGTGTCTCCTCGGGACAGGGGGGCGGCTACACCTTC. Translating gives CASSVSSGQGGGYTF.

The chain recombines TRBV18 with TRBJ2-7, with D possibly TRBD1 on 6 matching bases. Germline CDR1 and CDR2: KGHSH and LQKENI. Trimming left V 1 base short and J 0 bases short, with 13 bases between. There are 16 residues in the CDR3. The CDR3 nucleotides read TGTGCCAGCTCACCACAACAGGGCTTCAGCTCCTACGAGCAGTACTTC. Translating gives CASSPQQGFSSYEQYF.

The chain has TRBV6-5 and TRBJ2-1; 9 nucleotides align to TRBD2. Unmatched junction bases numbered 13, after V lost 7 bases and J lost 12 bases. This CDR3 comprises 14 residues. Germline-derived CDR1 and CDR2 are MNHEY and SVGAGI. For the CDR3, the DNA is TGTGCCAGCACCCTGGGGGTAGCGGGAGCTCGGCAGTTCTTC. Its translation: CASTLGVAGARQFF.

V usage is TRBV7-9 and J usage is TRBJ2-1; D perhaps matches TRBD2 (5 bases). CDR3 size: 17 residues. Per the germline V gene, CDR1 is SEHNR and CDR2 is FQNEAQ (reference sequence). Trimming pared 3 bases from V and 5 bases from J, leaving 20 bases between. The DNA of the CDR3 is TGTGCCAGCAGCTTCCTAAGTGGACTCTCATCGCACAATGAGCAGTTCTTC. It codes for CASSFLSGLSSHNEQFF.

V and J are TRBV9 and TRBJ1-1; D is unresolved. The length of the CDR3 is 12 residues. Trimming cost V 0 bases and J 6 bases, with 6 bases left between them. Germline assignment: CDR1 SGDLS and CDR2 YYNGEE. The CDR3 is CASSVGGPEAFF. DNA of the CDR3: TGTGCCAGCAGCGTAGGGGGTCCTGAAGCTTTCTTT.

The V gene is TRBV4-2, the J gene TRBJ1-1; no clear D gene. From germline, CDR1 is LGHNA and CDR2 YNFKEQ. The V gene lost 0 bases and the J gene lost 7 bases, with 3 bases spanning the gap. CDR3 size: 11 residues. CDR3 in amino acids: CASSQDGEAFF. The CDR3 DNA reads TGTGCCAGCAGCCAAGATGGTGAAGCTTTCTTT.

The CDR3 reads CSVKGNTEAFF. Here the CDR3 DNA reads TGCAGCGTTAAGGGGAACACTGAAGCTTTCTTT. The V and J genes are TRBV29-1 and TRBJ1-1, with unresolved D. In germline, CDR1 is SQVTM, CDR2 ANQGSEA. The CDR3 length is 11 residues. Trimming removed 5 bases at V and 1 base at J, with 5 bases between.

This chain joins TRBV12-3 or TRBV12-4 and TRBJ2-4, with D possibly TRBD1 on 5 matching bases. V was pared by 2 bases and J by 5 bases, with 10 bases between. This CDR3 contains 14 residues. This CDR3 is CASSLRQIQNIQYF. As DNA, the CDR3 is TGTGCCAGCAGTTTAAGACAGATTCAAAACATTCAGTACTTC.

The chain employs TRBV7-8 and TRBJ1-4, with 7 bases fitting TRBD1. This CDR3 region has 15 residues. CDR1 is SGHVS, CDR2 FQNEAQ, per germline. J lost 4 bases, V lost 5 bases, and 7 bases had no gene match. CDR3 amino acids: CASSPRDSVNEKLFF. For the CDR3, the DNA is TGTGCCAGCAGCCCTCGGGACAGCGTTAATGAAAAACTGTTTTTT. Drawing the rest from reference TRBV7-8 and TRBJ1-4, the complete variable domain is GAGVSQSPRYKVAKRGQDVALRCDPISGHVSLFWYQQALGQGPEFLTYFQNEAQLDKSGLPSDRFFAERPEGSVSTLKIQRTQQEDSAVYLCASSPRDSVNEKLFFGSGTQLSVL.

This rearrangement joins TRBV20-1 to TRBJ2-1; 9 bases are shared with TRBD1. Germline CDR1 and CDR2: DFQATT and SNEGSKA (reference sequence). The ends lost 3 bases at V and 11 bases at J; junction bases unmatched: 14. There are 15 residues in the CDR3. CDR3 DNA: TGCAGTGCTAGTCTAGGACAGGGGTTTGAGAATAAGCAGTTCTTC. Translated: CSASLGQGFENKQFF.

The rearrangement joins TRBV29-1 to TRBJ2-1, with D tentatively TRBD1 (6 bases). Per the germline V gene, CDR1 is SQVTM and CDR2 is ANQGSEA. The CDR3 has 11 amino acids. The V and J ends lost 7 bases and 6 bases respectively, with 10 bases between them. DNA of the CDR3: TGCAGCGGGAACAGGGCCAATGAGCAGTTCTTC. Amino acids: CSGNRANEQFF.

This clonotype was counted between two and nine times. This chain joins TRBV20-1 and TRBJ2-3; a weak D match, TRBD2 (5 bases). The ends were cut back, 3 bases at V and 6 bases at J, with 16 bases in the middle. From germline, CDR1 is DFQATT and CDR2 SNEGSKA (reference sequence). This CDR3 is built from 14 residues. The CDR3 spells CSASADVRGDTQYF. DNA of the CDR3: TGCAGTGCTAGTGCGGATGTTCGAGGGGATACGCAGTATTTT.

The sample holds a few counts of this clonotype. This rearrangement joins TRBV7-8 to TRBJ2-7; the D gene is possibly TRBD2 (5 bases). The CDR3 sequence is 14 residues long. The V and J ends lost 3 bases and 3 bases respectively, with 12 bases between them. Germline CDR1 and CDR2: SGHVS and FQNEAQ. The CDR3 bases are TGTGCCAGCAGCTTTTACGGGAATAACTACGAGCAGTACTTC. Amino acids: CASSFYGNNYEQYF.

This clonotype was seen only a few times. The chain joins TRBV7-9 to TRBJ1-2, with a possible D match to TRBD1 (5 bases). The ends were cut back, 6 bases at V and 8 bases at J, with 25 bases in the middle. Germline V gives CDR1 SEHNR, CDR2 FQNEAQ (reference sequence). The CDR3 spans 16 residues. The CDR3 sequence: CASSPNTGGITQGYTF. CDR3 coding DNA: TGTGCCAGCAGTCCCAATACCGGGGGGATCACCCAAGGCTACACCTTC.

This clonotype has more than one count but fewer than ten. In nucleotides, the CDR3 is TGTGCCAGCAGTTACTCAGCGGGGGGTACCCAGTACTTC. Amino acid sequence: CASSYSAGGTQYF. This rearrangement joins TRBV6-5 to TRBJ2-5; 9 nucleotides match TRBD2. The junction had 1 base not matched to a gene; V was cut back by 0 bases and J by 8 bases. The germline gives CDR1 MNHEY, CDR2 SVGAGI. This CDR3 region has 13 residues.

This clonotype showed up just a few times. The chain has TRBV29-1 and TRBJ2-7, with TRBD1 matching 10 bases. Germline lookup yields CDR1 SQVTM and CDR2 ANQGSEA. Trimming cost V 4 bases and J 5 bases; bases outside gene matches: 5. This CDR3 is 13 amino acids long. The CDR3 DNA follows: TGCAGCGTTGGGGGACAGGGGATCCACGAGCAGTACTTC. Encoded protein: CSVGGQGIHEQYF.

The rearrangement joins TRBV28 to TRBJ2-1; possibly TRBD2 for D (7 bases). The end of the DNA fits TRBJ2-7 better, so the J call may be wrong. This CDR3 has 13 residues. Germline V gene data show CDR1 as MDHEN and CDR2 as SYDVKM. Written as DNA, the CDR3 is TGTGCCAGCGGGGGGGCATCCTACAATGAGCAGTACTTC. Amino acids: CASGGASYNEQYF.

The chain recombines TRBV6-1 with TRBJ2-2; weak D call: TRBD1 (5 bases). Germline CDR1 is MNHNS and CDR2 is SASEGT. CDR3 length: 16 residues. Deletions cut 2 bases from V and 0 bases from J, with 10 bases between. CDR3 sequence: CASSEYPGPNTGELFF. The CDR3 coding sequence is TGTGCCAGCAGTGAATATCCAGGGCCGAACACCGGGGAGCTGTTTTTT.

This chain's CDR3 is CASSDRGLLAKNIQYF. In DNA form, the CDR3 reads TGTGCCAGCAGCGACAGGGGCCTCCTAGCCAAAAACATTCAGTACTTC. The chain couples TRBV12-3 or TRBV12-4 to TRBJ2-4; TRBD1 aligns across 8 bases. The trim removed 6 bases at V and 0 bases at J, leaving 7 bases unmatched. This CDR3 has 16 amino acids.

The sample holds a few counts of this clonotype. This rearrangement joins TRBV5-1 to TRBJ2-7; a possible D gene is TRBD1 (5 bases). Germline values: CDR1 SGHRS, CDR2 YFSETQ. Trimming stripped 7 bases from V and 0 bases from J, with 14 bases between. This CDR3 spans 14 amino acids. CDR3 residues: CASRETDSSYEQYF. The CDR3 bases are TGCGCCAGCCGAGAGACAGATTCCTCCTACGAGCAGTACTTC. Combining the CDR3 with reference TRBV5-1 and TRBJ2-7 gives the whole variable domain KAGVTQTPRYLIKTRGQQVTLSCSPISGHRSVSWYQQTPGQGLQFLFEYFSETQRNKGNFPGRFSGRQFSNSRSEMNVSTLELGDSALYLCASRETDSSYEQYFGPGTRLTVT.

V gene TRBV29-1 combines with J gene TRBJ2-5, with 7 nucleotides matching TRBD2. J gave up 5 bases and V 2 bases, and 8 bases lay outside the gene matches. CDR1 and CDR2 (germline): SQVTM, ANQGSEA. The CDR3 runs to 14 residues. CDR3 residues: CSVETGGGFETQYF. CDR3 DNA: TGCAGCGTTGAAACTGGGGGGGGGTTTGAGACCCAGTACTTC. Filled out from reference TRBV29-1 and TRBJ2-5, the complete variable domain reads SAVISQKPSRDICQRGTSLTIQCQVDSQVTMMFWYRQQPGQSLTLIATANQGSEATYESGFVIDKFPISRPNLTFSTLTVSNMSPEDSSIYLCSVETGGGFETQYFGPGTRLLVL.

The CDR3 protein is CATGTSGIYNEQFF. The CDR3 nucleotides are TGTGCCACCGGGACTAGCGGGATCTACAATGAGCAGTTCTTC. The gene calls are TRBV10-3 and TRBJ2-1; 13 bases are shared with TRBD2. With V trimmed by 10 bases and J by 3 bases, 3 bases remained unmatched. CDR1 and CDR2 (germline): ENHRY, SYGVKD. The CDR3 extends over 14 amino acids.

The rearrangement links TRBV7-2 to TRBJ2-2, with TRBD2 matching 10 bases. V lost 4 bases, J lost 4 bases, and 9 bases stayed unmatched. This CDR3 is built from 17 residues. Germline V gene sequence: CDR1 SGHTA, CDR2 FQGNSA. The CDR3 bases are TGTGCCAGCAGCTACCCTAGCGGGAGAAGTCCCACCGGGGAGCTGTTTTTT. Translating gives CASSYPSGRSPTGELFF.

The chain joins TRBV5-1 to TRBJ2-1, with 12 bases lining up with TRBD2. The CDR3 totals 14 residues. The ends lost 6 bases at V and 7 bases at J; junction bases unmatched: 5. Germline CDR1 reads SGHRS; CDR2 reads YFSETQ. The CDR3 nucleotides are TGCGCCAGCACCACCGGACTAGCGGGGAATGAGCAGTTCTTC. It encodes CASTTGLAGNEQFF.

The chain combines TRBV4-1 with TRBJ2-1; D perhaps matches TRBD2 (5 bases). V shed 4 bases and J shed 9 bases, with 13 bases lying between them. The CDR3 totals 13 residues. Germline V gene lookup returns CDR1 MGHRA and CDR2 YSYEKL. This chain's CDR3 is CASSPDERTEQFF. The CDR3 nucleotides read TGCGCCAGCAGCCCAGACGAGCGGACTGAGCAGTTCTTC.

This clonotype was counted only a few times. The chain is built from TRBV7-9 and TRBJ1-1; D remains unclear. The CDR3 spans 14 residues. V lost 1 base and J 4 bases, leaving 10 bases between the germline ends. CDR1 and CDR2 from the germline V gene are SEHNR and FQNEAQ (reference sequence). This CDR3 reads CASSLGEVGTEAFF. As DNA, the CDR3 is TGTGCCAGCAGCTTAGGGGAGGTTGGCACTGAAGCTTTCTTT.

The chain recombines TRBV3-1 with TRBJ1-2; D is perhaps TRBD1 (5 bases). Germline loops: CDR1 LGHDT, CDR2 YNNKEL (reference sequence). The CDR3 consists of 14 residues. With 4 bases removed from V and 4 bases from J, the gap between germline ends came to 13 bases. The CDR3, as DNA: TGTGCCAGCAGCCTAGGGACGGTTGGCTATGGCTACACCTTC. It translates to CASSLGTVGYGYTF.

V usage is TRBV14 and J usage is TRBJ2-1; a possible D gene is TRBD2 (7 bases). CDR1 is SGHDN, CDR2 FVKESK, per germline. CDR3 size: 15 residues. V lost 1 base to trimming and J lost 7 bases, with 14 bases between them. CDR3: CASSQVRGARNEQFF. The CDR3 region has the DNA TGTGCCAGCAGCCAAGTCCGGGGGGCGAGGAATGAGCAGTTCTTC.

The V gene is TRBV13, the J gene TRBJ2-3; 12 nucleotides align to TRBD2. From germline, CDR1 is PRHDT and CDR2 FYEKMQ (reference sequence). J lost 4 bases, V lost 5 bases, and 4 bases had no gene match. The CDR3 is made up of 15 amino acids. The CDR3 bases are TGTGCCAGCAGCCCCAGGACTAGCGGGGCAGATACGCAGTATTTT. Residues: CASSPRTSGADTQYF.

The sample holds one count of this clonotype. The rearrangement links TRBV25-1 to TRBJ2-7; 12 bases align to TRBD1. This CDR3 has 16 residues. Germline lookup yields CDR1 MGHDK and CDR2 SYGVNS. J lost 6 bases, V lost 1 base, and 7 bases had no gene match. Here the CDR3 reads CASSEFGGQGASEQYF. The DNA for the CDR3 is TGTGCCAGCAGTGAATTTGGGGGACAGGGGGCCTCCGAGCAGTACTTC.

CDR3 residues: CASSPPSTGVGYTF. Written as DNA, the CDR3 is TGTGCCAGCAGCCCCCCCTCGACAGGGGTCGGCTACACCTTC. V and J are TRBV9 and TRBJ1-2; 8 nucleotides agree with TRBD1. Losses at the gene ends were 4 bases for V and 8 bases for J; bases not matched to a gene: 10. The length of the CDR3 is 14 residues. Germline CDR1 is SGDLS and CDR2 is YYNGEE.